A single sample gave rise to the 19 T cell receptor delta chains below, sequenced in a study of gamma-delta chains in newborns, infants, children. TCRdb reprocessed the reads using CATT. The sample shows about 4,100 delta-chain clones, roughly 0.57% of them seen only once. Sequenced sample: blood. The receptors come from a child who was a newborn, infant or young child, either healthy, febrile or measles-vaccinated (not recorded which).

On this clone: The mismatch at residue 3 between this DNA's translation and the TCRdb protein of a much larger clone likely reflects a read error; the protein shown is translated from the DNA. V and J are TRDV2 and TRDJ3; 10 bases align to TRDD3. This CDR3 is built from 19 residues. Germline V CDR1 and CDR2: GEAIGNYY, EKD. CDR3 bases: TGTGCCAGTGACCCGACTGGGGGATCGGAAAACTGGGACACCCGACAGATGTTTTTC. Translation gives CASDPTGGSENWDTRQMFF.

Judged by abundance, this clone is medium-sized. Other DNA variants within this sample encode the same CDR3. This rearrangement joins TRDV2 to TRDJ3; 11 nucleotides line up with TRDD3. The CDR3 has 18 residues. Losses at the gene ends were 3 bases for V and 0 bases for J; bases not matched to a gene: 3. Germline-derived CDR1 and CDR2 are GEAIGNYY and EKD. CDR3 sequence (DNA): TGTGCCTGTGACGTACTGGGGGATATCTCCTGGGACACCCGACAGATGTTTTTC. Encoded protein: CACDVLGDISWDTRQMFF.

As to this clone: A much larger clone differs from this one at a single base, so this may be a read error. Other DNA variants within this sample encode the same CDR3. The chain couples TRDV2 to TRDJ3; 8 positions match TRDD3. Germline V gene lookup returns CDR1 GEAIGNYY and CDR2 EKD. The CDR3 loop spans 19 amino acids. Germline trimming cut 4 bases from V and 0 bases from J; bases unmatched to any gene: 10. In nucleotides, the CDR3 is TGTGCCTGTGAACCCGCCTGGGGGACCTCCTCCTGGGACACCCGACAGATGTTTTTC. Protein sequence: CACEPAWGTSSWDTRQMFF.

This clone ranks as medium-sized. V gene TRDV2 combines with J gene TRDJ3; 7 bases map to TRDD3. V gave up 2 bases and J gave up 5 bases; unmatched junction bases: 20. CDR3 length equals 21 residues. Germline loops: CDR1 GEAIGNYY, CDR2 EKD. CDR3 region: CACDNVAVDTRGSRDTRQMFF. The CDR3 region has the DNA TGTGCCTGTGACAACGTGGCGGTGGATACGCGGGGGTCCCGGGACACCCGACAGATGTTTTTC.

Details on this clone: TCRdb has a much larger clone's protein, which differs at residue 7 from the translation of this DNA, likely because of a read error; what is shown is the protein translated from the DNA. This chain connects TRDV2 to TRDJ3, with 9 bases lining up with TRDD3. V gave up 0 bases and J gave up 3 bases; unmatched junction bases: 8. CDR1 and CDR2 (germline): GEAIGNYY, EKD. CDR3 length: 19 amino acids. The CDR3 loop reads CACDTDDGDTGWDTRQMFF. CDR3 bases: TGTGCCTGTGACACCGACGATGGGGATACGGGCTGGGACACCCGACAGATGTTTTTC.

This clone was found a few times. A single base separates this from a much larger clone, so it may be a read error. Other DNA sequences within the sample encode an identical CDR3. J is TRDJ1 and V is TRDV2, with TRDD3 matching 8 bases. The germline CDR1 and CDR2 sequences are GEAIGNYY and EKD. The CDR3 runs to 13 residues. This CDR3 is CACEYWGTDKLIF. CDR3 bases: TGCGCCTGTGAGTACTGGGGGACCGATAAACTCATCTTT.

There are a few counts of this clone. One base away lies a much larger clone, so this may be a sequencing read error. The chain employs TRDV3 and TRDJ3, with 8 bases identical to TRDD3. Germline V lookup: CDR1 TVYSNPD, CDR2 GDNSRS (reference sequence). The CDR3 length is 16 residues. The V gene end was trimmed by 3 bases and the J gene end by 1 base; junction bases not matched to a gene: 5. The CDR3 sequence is CALPGGESWDTRQMFF. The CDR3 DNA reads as TGTGCCTTGCCTGGGGGAGAGTCCTGGGACACCCGACAGATGTTTTTC.

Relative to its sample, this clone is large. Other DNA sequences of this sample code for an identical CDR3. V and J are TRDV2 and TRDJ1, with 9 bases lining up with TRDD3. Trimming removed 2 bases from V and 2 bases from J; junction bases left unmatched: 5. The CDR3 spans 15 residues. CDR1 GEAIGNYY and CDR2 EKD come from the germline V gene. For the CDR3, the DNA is TGTGCCTGTGACAACTACTGGGGGAGGACCGATAAACTCATCTTT. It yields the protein CACDNYWGRTDKLIF.

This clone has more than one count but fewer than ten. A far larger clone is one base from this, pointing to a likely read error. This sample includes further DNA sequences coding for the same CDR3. CDR3: CAASRLPTGGGRAQLFF. CDR3 coding DNA: TGTGCAGCAAGCCGCCTCCCTACGGGTGGGGGACGAGCACAACTCTTCTTT. V is TRAV29/DV5 and J is TRDJ2; 7 bases align to TRDD3. With 1 base clipped from V and 7 bases from J, the junction kept 16 bases outside the gene matches. Germline V gives CDR1 NSMFDY, CDR2 ISSIKDK. CDR3 length: 17 residues.

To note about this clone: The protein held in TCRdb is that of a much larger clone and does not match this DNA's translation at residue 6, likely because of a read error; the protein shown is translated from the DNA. The CDR3, as DNA: TGTGCCTGTGACACCGCGGGGGATTTGACAGCACAACTCTTCTTT. Protein sequence: CACDTAGDLTAQLFF. The chain combines TRDV2 with TRDJ2, with D perhaps TRDD3 (6 bases). V gave up 0 bases and J gave up 1 base, with 8 bases separating them. Germline-derived CDR1 and CDR2 are GEAIGNYY and EKD. This CDR3 region has 15 residues.

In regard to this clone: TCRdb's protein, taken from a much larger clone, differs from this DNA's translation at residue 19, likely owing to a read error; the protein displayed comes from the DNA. CDR3 in amino acids: CACDTLSLPRTGGYQAQLIF. The CDR3 nucleotides read TGTGCCTGTGACACCCTTTCACTTCCCCGTACTGGGGGATACCAAGCACAACTCATCTTT. The chain couples TRDV2 to TRDJ2; 12 nucleotides line up with TRDD3. The DNA end is more similar to TRDJ1, so the J call may be wrong. This CDR3 contains 20 residues. Germline-derived CDR1 and CDR2 are GEAIGNYY and EKD.

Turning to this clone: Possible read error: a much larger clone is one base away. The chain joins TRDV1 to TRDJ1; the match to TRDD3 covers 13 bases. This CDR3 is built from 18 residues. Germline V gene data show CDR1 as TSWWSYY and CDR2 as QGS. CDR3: CAPGEFAVLGDTTDKLIF. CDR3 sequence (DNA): TGTGCTCCTGGGGAATTCGCAGTACTGGGGGATACGACCGATAAACTCATCTTT.

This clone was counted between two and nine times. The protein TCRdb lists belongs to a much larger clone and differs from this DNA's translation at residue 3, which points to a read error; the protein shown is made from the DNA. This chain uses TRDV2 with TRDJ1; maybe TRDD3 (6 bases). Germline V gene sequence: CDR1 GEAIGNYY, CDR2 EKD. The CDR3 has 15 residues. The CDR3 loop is CAWDTVALGFDKLIF. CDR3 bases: TGTGCCTGGGACACCGTCGCACTGGGCTTCGATAAACTCATCTTT.

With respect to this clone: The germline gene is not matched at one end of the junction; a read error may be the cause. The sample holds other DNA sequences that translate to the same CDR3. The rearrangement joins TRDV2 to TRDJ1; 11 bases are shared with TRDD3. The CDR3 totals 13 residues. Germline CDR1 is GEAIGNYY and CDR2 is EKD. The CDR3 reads CACDTGGYDKLIF. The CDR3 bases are TGCGCCTGCGACACTGGGGGATACGATAAACTCATCTTT.

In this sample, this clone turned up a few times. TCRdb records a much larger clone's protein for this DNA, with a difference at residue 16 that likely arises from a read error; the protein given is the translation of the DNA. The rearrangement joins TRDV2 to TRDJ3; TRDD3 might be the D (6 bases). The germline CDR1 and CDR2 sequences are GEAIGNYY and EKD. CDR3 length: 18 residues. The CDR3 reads CACDTGGPSSWDTRQKFF. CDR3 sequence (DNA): TGTGCCTGTGACACCGGGGGACCTAGCTCCTGGGACACCCGACAGAAGTTTTTC.

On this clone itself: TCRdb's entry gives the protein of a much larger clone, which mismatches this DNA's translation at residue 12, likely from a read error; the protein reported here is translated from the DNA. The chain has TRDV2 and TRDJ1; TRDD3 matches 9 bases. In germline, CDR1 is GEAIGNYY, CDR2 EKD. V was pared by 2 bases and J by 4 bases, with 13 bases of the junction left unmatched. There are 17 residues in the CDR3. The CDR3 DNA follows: TGTGCCTGTGACAGACTGGGGGACACCGAATACATCGATAAACTCATCTTT. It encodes CACDRLGDTEYIDKLIF.

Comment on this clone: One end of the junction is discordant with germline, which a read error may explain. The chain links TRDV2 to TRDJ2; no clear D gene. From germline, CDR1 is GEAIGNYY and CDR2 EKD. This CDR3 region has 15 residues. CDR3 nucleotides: TGTGCCTGTAACACCAAGAGGTCTTTGACGGCACAACTCTTCTTT. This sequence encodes CACNTKRSLTAQLFF.

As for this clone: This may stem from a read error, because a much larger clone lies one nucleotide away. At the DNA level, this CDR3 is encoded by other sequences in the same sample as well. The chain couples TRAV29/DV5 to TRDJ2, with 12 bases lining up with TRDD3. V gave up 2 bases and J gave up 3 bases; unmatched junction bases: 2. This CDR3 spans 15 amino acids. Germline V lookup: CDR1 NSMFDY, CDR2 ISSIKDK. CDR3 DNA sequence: TGTGCAGCAAGTACTGGGGGATACCTGACAGCACAACTCTTCTTT. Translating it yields CAASTGGYLTAQLFF.

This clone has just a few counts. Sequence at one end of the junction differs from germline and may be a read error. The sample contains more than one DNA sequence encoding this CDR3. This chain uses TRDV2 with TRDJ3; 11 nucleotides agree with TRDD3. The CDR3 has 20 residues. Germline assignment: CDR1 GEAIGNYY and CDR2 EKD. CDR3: CACDTWGIRRSSWDTRQMFF. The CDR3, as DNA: TGTGCCTGTGACACCTGGGGGATACGCCGAAGCTCCTGGGACACCCGCCAGATGTTCTTC.